These T cell receptor beta chains were read from a single sample in a study of cytomegalovirus exposure and HLA in healthy donors. The repertoire was sequenced with immunoSEQ multiplex PCR; TCRdb's copy has only in-frame clones and lacks some. Of hundreds of thousands of clones detected, 72% appear once; the ten largest clones hold over 2%. The specimen was PBMCs. The source is a female donor in good health and CMV-seronegative. The CDR3 runs from the conserved cysteine through the conserved F or W. D genes are given only for firm matches. Clone sizes are given selectively: once, few, many, or a class where the clone is expanded.

TRBV5-4	once	TRBJ2-1	TRBD2	CASSWTSGKRNEQFF	TGTGCCAGCAGCTGGACTAGCGGGAAGAGGAATGAGCAGTTCTTC
TRBV6-5	-	TRBJ2-3	-	CASSGWTFDTQYF	TGTGCCAGCAGTGGCTGGACTTTTGATACGCAGTATTTT
TRBV16	-	TRBJ1-1	TRBD1	CASSPTGDREANTEAFF	TGTGCCAGCAGCCCCACCGGGGACAGGGAGGCGAACACTGAAGCTTTCTTT
TRBV18	-	TRBJ1-1	-	CASSPPRASNTEAFF	TGTGCCAGCTCACCACCGAGGGCTTCGAACACTGAAGCTTTCTTT
TRBV7-6	few	TRBJ2-3	-	CASSLARSGPRDTQYF	TGTGCCAGCAGCCTAGCTAGGAGCGGACCGAGGGATACGCAGTATTTT
TRBV6-4	-	TRBJ2-1	TRBD1	CASSTTGGNVGEQFF	TGTGCCAGCAGTACGACAGGGGGGAATGTTGGGGAGCAGTTCTTC
TRBV5-6	-	TRBJ2-1	TRBD1	CASSRGGTGLNEQFF	TGTGCCAGCAGCAGGGGGGGGACAGGGCTCAATGAGCAGTTCTTC
TRBV11-3	-	TRBJ1-1	-	CASSLTAMNTEAFF	TGTGCCAGCAGCCTAACAGCAATGAACACTGAAGCTTTCTTT
TRBV28	-	TRBJ1-6	-	CATKGRADSPLHF	TGTGCCACCAAGGGCAGGGCTGATTCACCCCTCCACTTT
TRBV7-2	-	TRBJ1-4	-	CASSLSPPGKLFF	TGTGCCAGCAGCTTAAGCCCCCCGGGAAAACTGTTTTTT
TRBV5-1	-	TRBJ2-7	-	CASSPLPGSYEQYF	TGCGCCAGCAGCCCCCTACCCGGGTCCTACGAGCAGTACTTC
TRBV29-1	-	TRBJ2-7	-	CSVKTTRAPYEQYF	TGCAGCGTCAAGACCACTAGGGCCCCCTACGAGCAGTACTTC
TRBV10-3	-	TRBJ2-7	-	CAISESRGWKGTRYEQYF	TGTGCCATCAGTGAGTCTAGAGGGTGGAAGGGAACTAGGTACGAGCAGTACTTC
TRBV5-1	-	TRBJ2-1	-	CASSLASSTDEQFF	TGCGCCAGCAGCTTGGCGTCTAGTACCGATGAGCAGTTCTTC
TRBV7-9	-	TRBJ2-7	-	CASSDRDFPEQYF	TGTGCCAGCAGCGACCGGGATTTCCCCGAGCAGTACTTC
TRBV18	-	TRBJ1-6	-	CASSPDRKNSPLHF	TGTGCCAGCTCACCCGACAGAAAGAATTCACCCCTCCACTTT
TRBV19	-	TRBJ1-5	TRBD1	CASSSPKGQGQDQPQHF	TGTGCCAGTAGCAGTCCTAAAGGACAGGGCCAAGATCAGCCCCAGCATTTT
TRBV27	-	TRBJ2-7	-	CASSPGLRSYEQYF	TGTGCCAGCAGTCCGGGACTGAGATCCTACGAGCAGTACTTC
TRBV7-3	few	TRBJ2-6	TRBD1	CASSLTGGGANVLTF	TGTGCCAGCAGCCTTACAGGGGGTGGGGCCAACGTCCTGACTTTC
TRBV5-1	-	TRBJ2-3	-	CASSPTPDSNTDTQYF	TGCGCCAGCAGCCCCACCCCGGACAGCAACACAGATACGCAGTATTTT
TRBV29-1	-	TRBJ2-1	TRBD2	CSAESIGLANNEQFF	TGCAGCGCCGAATCTATAGGACTAGCGAACAATGAGCAGTTCTTC
TRBV7-3	few	TRBJ2-2	TRBD2	CASLRRGVGLFF	TGTGCCAGCCTCCGACGGGGGGTTGGGCTGTTTTTT
TRBV7-9	few	TRBJ2-1	-	CASSPTRRPGKDEQFF	TGTGCCAGCAGCCCCACCCGGAGGCCTGGGAAGGATGAGCAGTTCTTC
TRBV10-3	-	TRBJ2-3	-	CAISETQGSDTQYF	TGTGCCATCAGTGAGACCCAGGGTTCAGATACGCAGTATTTT
TRBV5-1	-	TRBJ1-1	TRBD1	CASSPLLGQANTEAFF	TGCGCCAGCAGTCCTCTCCTGGGACAGGCGAACACTGAAGCTTTCTTT
TRBV11-2	-	TRBJ2-3	-	CASSLQDTQYF	TGTGCCAGCAGCTTACAGGATACGCAGTATTTT
TRBV6-5	-	TRBJ2-2	-	CASSYGQGGRELFF	TGTGCCAGCAGTTATGGGCAGGGGGGAAGGGAGCTGTTTTTT
TRBV14	-	TRBJ2-7	TRBD1	CASSLPGTGLYEQYF	TGTGCCAGCAGCCTCCCCGGGACAGGCCTCTACGAGCAGTACTTC
TRBV6-1	-	TRBJ2-7	TRBD2	CASSEWGGRAYEQYF	TGTGCCAGCAGTGAATGGGGCGGGAGGGCCTACGAGCAGTACTTC
TRBV6-4	-	TRBJ2-2	TRBD1	CASSPRQGGGRELFF	TGTGCCAGCAGTCCCCGACAGGGTGGAGGCCGGGAGCTGTTTTTT
TRBV6-1	few	TRBJ2-5	-	CASSETRTPLATQYF	TGTGCCAGCAGTGAAACCCGGACTCCTTTGGCGACCCAGTACTTC
TRBV9	-	TRBJ1-4	-	CASSLPGGTNEKLFF	TGTGCCAGCAGCCTCCCCGGCGGTACTAATGAAAAACTGTTTTTT
TRBV6-5	-	TRBJ1-2	-	CASRSPGGRGYTF	TGTGCCAGCAGATCCCCCGGGGGGCGCGGCTACACCTTC
TRBV19	-	TRBJ1-5	TRBD1	CASDRTGRWMSNQPQHF	TGTGCCAGTGATAGGACAGGACGATGGATGAGCAATCAGCCCCAGCATTTT
TRBV5-6	-	TRBJ2-3	-	CASSHRSGAQYF	TGTGCCAGCAGCCACAGGTCGGGGGCGCAGTATTTT
TRBV5-1	-	TRBJ2-3	-	CASSQDITSTDTQYF	TGCGCCAGCAGCCAGGACATCACTAGCACAGATACGCAGTATTTT
TRBV6-4	-	TRBJ2-1	-	CASSVHGTSPFNEQFF	TGTGCCAGCAGTGTTCACGGGACATCCCCTTTCAATGAGCAGTTCTTC
TRBV10-2	-	TRBJ2-1	TRBD1	CASSGGPVSEQFF	TGCGCCAGCTCAGGGGGCCCTGTGTCTGAGCAGTTCTTC
TRBV6-1	-	TRBJ2-1	TRBD2	CASRRLAGGNNEQFF	TGTGCCAGCCGCCGGTTAGCGGGAGGGAACAATGAGCAGTTCTTC
TRBV15	-	TRBJ2-2	TRBD2	CATSRGGSPTGELFF	TGTGCCACCAGCAGGGGCGGGAGCCCCACCGGGGAGCTGTTTTTT
TRBV7-8	-	TRBJ1-3	TRBD1	CASSLTGDSGNTIYF	TGTGCCAGCAGCTTAACAGGGGACTCTGGAAACACCATATATTTT
TRBV7-9	few	TRBJ1-1	TRBD1	CSSRPGHGETITGDTEAFF	TGTTCCAGCAGGCCGGGACACGGAGAGACTATAACAGGGGACACTGAAGCTTTCTTT
TRBV5-4	-	TRBJ2-2	TRBD2	CASSLLAGEGTGELFF	TGTGCCAGCAGCCTCTTAGCGGGAGAAGGCACCGGGGAGCTGTTTTTT
TRBV9	-	TRBJ1-4	-	CASSIRTADEKLFF	TGTGCCAGCAGCATACGGACAGCAGATGAAAAACTGTTTTTT
TRBV7-9	few	TRBJ2-7	TRBD1	CASSTRQGGYEQYF	TGTGCCAGCAGCACCCGACAGGGTGGCTACGAGCAGTACTTC
TRBV9	-	TRBJ1-3	-	CASSVDPGANTIYF	TGTGCCAGCAGCGTAGATCCGGGAGCGAACACCATATATTTT
TRBV7-9	-	TRBJ2-3	TRBD2	CASTPSGGRRTDTQYF	TGTGCCAGCACCCCTTCCGGCGGGAGGCGCACAGATACGCAGTATTTT
TRBV5-8	once	TRBJ2-3	-	CASSWGPRTPTDTQYF	TGTGCCAGCAGCTGGGGGCCCCGGACACCCACAGATACGCAGTATTTT
TRBV9	once	TRBJ2-1	TRBD2	CASSVELAGAPSEQFF	TGTGCCAGCAGCGTAGAACTAGCGGGGGCCCCCAGTGAGCAGTTCTTC